This T cell receptor beta chain was found in a study of shared clonotypes between healthy human individuals (dated by TCRdb to 2020 to 2021). Study-wide context: Three men and two women, aged 18 to 49 years, made up the cohort. Leukapheresis yielded between about 0.85 and 10 billion PBMCs per donor. For each donor, CD4 naive and CD4 memory were each given three plates, CD8 naive was given two plates, and CD8 memory was given one plate. Blood TCR repertoires of 5 or 6 healthy adults were deeply sequenced to estimate repertoire size and the extent of clonotype sharing between individuals. To increase sequencing depth and limit assay-specific biases, different laboratories used diverse techniques to prepare libraries and sequence TCR repertoires. The full study reports these points: Because the study included only a small number of donors, the genetic and exposure-history diversity represented was limited. Naive subsets generally had larger estimated clonotype richness than memory subsets did. Even with the large sequencing depth, rarefaction of the sorted-subset datasets indicated that sequencing was incomplete. Only blood was sampled, and tissue TCR repertoires likely differ from those in blood. Pairwise subsampling indicated that sequencing depth was expected to affect the degree of clonotype sharing among donors. Higher generation probabilities were observed for clonotypes shared by all four sorted-subset donors than for non-shared clonotypes. When a few donors were compared, the shared fraction of clonotypes was about 5% for naive CD4, around 3.5% for naive CD8, 2% to 2.5% for memory CD4, and less than 0.45% for memory CD8.

V is clipped by 2 bases and J by 6 bases, and the sequence between their germline boundaries is 14 bases long. In the germline V gene, CDR1 corresponds to SQVTM and CDR2 to ANQGSEA. Reading from cysteine to phenylalanine, the CDR3 counts 13 amino acids. Just CDR3 DNA is preserved here, 39 bases in frame from base 1. Using the deep immunoSEQ assay, multiplex PCR amplified TCR CDR3 regions from genomic DNA. Extracted genomic DNA from each cell subset was distributed evenly across all wells of several immunoSEQ 96-well plates, and each plate was treated as a replicate. For sorted subsets, each replicate PCR was loaded with about 0.2 ug genomic DNA, equivalent to 25,000 to 30,000 T cell genomes. Purified libraries were measured with a Qubit 3.0 fluorometer, size-checked on a Bioanalyzer 2100, and measured again with the KAPA Library Quantification kit. Each immunoSEQ 96-well plate was sequenced on its own single-read 150-cycle Illumina NextSeq 550 flow cell. The source study handled its data this way. Because only junctional sequences without quality scores were contained in the immunoSEQ output, filtering matching that applied to full-length reads could not be performed. To assign V/J genes and CDR3, sequences were annotated using PyIR, a Python wrapper for IgBLAST v1.9, with IMGT germline references. Reads were removed for weak V/J assignments (E-value above 1e-6), missing CDR3, stop codons, out-of-frame junctions, or ambiguous translated residues. A V3J clonotype was defined by an identical inferred V gene, J gene, and CDR3 amino acid sequence. To compute the percentage overlap between repertoires, the number of shared unique clonotypes was divided by the size of the smaller repertoire. Three approaches were used to assess repertoire richness: RTK rarefaction, the Chao1 estimator, and Recon v2.1 estimates of unobserved clonotypes. OLGA was used to compute generation probabilities for all TCRbeta clonotypes that the gDNA method yielded from a handful of donors. The source is immuneACCESS, and TCRdb retained only in-frame sequences with V and J called. Part of the clones is not carried over; for the studies checked, unresolved V genes explain less than half of this, and the remainder is unexplained. V and J calls and clone size are copied from that table; D and trimming were computed from the DNA. This sample has roughly 2.5 million clones in its table, and approximately 90% of those were observed once. The ten largest clones take up over 0.12% of the sample.

Healthy HIV-negative adults with no recently reported acute infections or vaccinations were included as donors. Every donor was a Caucasian adult residing in Nashville, Tennessee, USA. CD4+ T cells were enriched by magnetic negative selection, after which naive cells were positively selected on CD45RA and the negative fraction was taken as the memory subset. Blood was collected by leukapheresis, and PBMCs were isolated by Ficoll-Histopaque density gradient centrifugation and then cryopreserved in liquid nitrogen vapor phase. Analytical flow cytometry was used to check the purity and quantity of each magnetically sorted T cell population. Each sorted fraction had its genomic DNA isolated and then quantified by UV absorbance on a Nanodrop 2000c. With respect to this clone: Its antigen specificity is not known. No much larger clonotype is one base removed from it; base qualities were not supplied.

Sequencing used naive CD4+ T cells sorted from blood. Read against the paper, the sample's cell subset or site label means: CD45RA+ positively selected. This receptor chain uses TRBV29-1 and TRBJ2-7; the D segment cannot be called with confidence. The receptor was isolated from a man younger than 35 in good health. CDR3 region: CSVESRSSPEQYF. The DNA sequence reads TGCAGCGTTGAATCTCGGTCCAGTCCCGAGCAGTACTTC.